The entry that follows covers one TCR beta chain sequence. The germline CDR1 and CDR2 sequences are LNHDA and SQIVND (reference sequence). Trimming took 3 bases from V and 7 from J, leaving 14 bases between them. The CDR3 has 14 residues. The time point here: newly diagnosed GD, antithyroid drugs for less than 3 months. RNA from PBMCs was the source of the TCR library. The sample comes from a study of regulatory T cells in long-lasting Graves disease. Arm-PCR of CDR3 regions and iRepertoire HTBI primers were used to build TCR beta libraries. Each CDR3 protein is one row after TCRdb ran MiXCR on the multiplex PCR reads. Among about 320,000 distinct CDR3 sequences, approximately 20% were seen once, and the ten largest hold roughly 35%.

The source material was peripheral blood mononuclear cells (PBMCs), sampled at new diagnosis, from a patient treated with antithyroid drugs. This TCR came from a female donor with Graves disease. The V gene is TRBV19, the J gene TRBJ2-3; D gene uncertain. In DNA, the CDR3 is TGTGCCAGTAGTATCAAGGCTGGCCTAAATACGCAGTATTTT. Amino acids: CASSIKAGLNTQYF.